The T cell receptor beta chain under discussion was sequenced for a study of T cells in Graves' hyperthyroidism and ophthalmopathy. Study-wide points: Ophthalmopathy, as predicted by the model, came a median approximately 6.5 months after the prediction. Peripheral blood also featured most of the thyroid clonotypes expanded above 0.001. By a 13 V-J model, ophthalmopathy was set apart from stable hyperthyroidism.

This clonotype has ten or more counts. Its antigen is not identified. TCR beta CDR3 sequences were amplified from RNA transcripts. Using the HTBI primer set, a first-round RT-PCR was run on the TCR CDR3. TCRdb independently ran MiXCR on the multiplex PCR reads; one entry per CDR3 protein. The data show 130,000 to 150,000 distinct CDR3 sequences, more than 20% seen once. CDR1 and CDR2 from the germline V gene are PRHDT and FYEKMQ (reference sequence). This CDR3 comprises 16 residues. After removal of 5 bases from V and 10 bases from J, the junction contained 10 bases not matched to a gene. Fresh peripheral blood, approximately 9.6 ml, yielded the PBMCs.

The clonotype was recovered from a woman in her forties or fifties with Graves' hyperthyroidism that later progressed to Graves' ophthalmopathy. The V and J genes are TRBV13 and TRBJ2-1, with 14 nucleotides matching TRBD2. Sample: blood. The DNA for the CDR3 is TGTGCCAGCAGCATAAGACTAGCGGGAGGGCAAGAGGAGCAGTTCTTC. Protein: CASSIRLAGGQEEQFF.